Following are 20 T cell receptor delta chains from one sample sequenced in a study of γδ T cells in repeated Plasmodium falciparum infection. Flow sorting of PBMC yielded separate Vgamma9/Vdelta2+ and Vdelta2-negative gammadelta T cell populations for bulk repertoire analysis. TCRdb reprocessed the multiplex PCR reads using CATT. The sample consists of 70,000 to 95,000 delta-chain clones, more than 1.4% of them appearing once. The sequencing input was gamma-delta T cells from blood. Receptors originate from a pool of human donors (malaria-infected and uninfected, not separated).

This clone was found many times. The rearrangement joins TRDV2 to TRDJ3, with D unclear. No J gene was available from TCRdb, and it was assigned here by a germline match of the DNA. The V gene lost 3 bases and the J gene lost 0 bases, with 20 bases spanning the gap. CDR3 length: 20 residues. Germline V lookup: CDR1 GEAIGNYY, CDR2 EKD. CDR3 residues: CACDPVGAGPSSWDTRQMFF. DNA of the CDR3: TGTGCCTGTGACCCGGTTGGTGCGGGCCCGAGCTCCTGGGACACCCGACAGATGTTTTTC.

This clone showed up just a few times. TCRdb attributes to this sequence the protein of a much larger clone, which differs from the DNA translation at residue 5; a read error is likely, and the protein displayed is translated from the DNA. The chain is built from TRDV3 and TRDJ1; 8 nucleotides match TRDD3. Trimming cost V 3 bases and J 0 bases; bases outside gene matches: 6. Germline-derived CDR1 and CDR2 are TVYSNPD and GDNSRS (reference sequence). CDR3 size: 14 residues. CDR3 in amino acids: CAFPHWGHTDKLIF. CDR3 coding DNA: TGTGCCTTCCCCCACTGGGGGCACACCGATAAACTCATCTTT.

Turning to this clone: A read error likely explains this, since a far larger clone differs by one base. Other DNA sequences in the sample encode the same CDR3. The V and J genes are TRDV2 and TRDJ2; 13 bases map to TRDD3. Here the J gene came from matching the DNA to germline, since TCRdb omits it. Germline-derived CDR1 and CDR2 are GEAIGNYY and EKD. The CDR3 spans 15 residues. CDR3 residues: CACDRLGDTTAQLFF. The CDR3 DNA sequence: TGTGCCTGTGACAGACTGGGGGATACGACAGCGCAACTCTTCTTT.

This clone was picked up a small number of times. With only one base between it and a far larger clone, this is likely a read error. Other DNA sequences in the sample encode the same CDR3. Called V gene: TRDV2; the J gene was not called; the table calls TRDD3, which could not be checked here. The CDR3 is 18 amino acids. Germline-derived CDR1 and CDR2 are GEAIGNYY and EKD. As DNA, the CDR3 is TGTGCCTGTGACACCGTATCGACTCTCCTGGGGGACACCGATAAGCTCATCTTT. Translating it yields CACDTVSTLLGDTDKLIF.

This clone occurred a few times. The translation of this DNA and the TCRdb protein of a much larger clone differ at residue 7, probably owing to a read error; the protein shown here is translated from the DNA. CDR3 sequence: CALGFTEGYPPTAQLFF. The CDR3 DNA reads as TGTGCTCTTGGATTTACTGAGGGATACCCCCCGACAGCACAACTCTTCTTT. The chain has TRDV1 and TRDJ2; TRDD3 agrees at 7 bases. Germline V lookup: CDR1 TSWWSYY, CDR2 QGS. The CDR3 extends over 17 amino acids. The trim removed 6 bases at V and 4 bases at J, leaving 14 bases unmatched.

This clone was found many times. TCRdb attributes to this sequence the protein of a much larger clone, which differs from the DNA translation at residue 14; a read error is likely, and the protein displayed is translated from the DNA. The chain has TRDV2 and TRDJ1; 13 nucleotides agree with TRDD3. Germline-derived CDR1 and CDR2 are GEAIGNYY and EKD. This CDR3 has 19 amino acids. With V trimmed by 6 bases and J by 3 bases, 18 bases remained unmatched. The CDR3 is CACSTSPKTGGYAADKLIF. The CDR3 bases are TGTGCCTGTTCTACTTCACCCAAAACTGGGGGATACGCTGCCGATAAACTCATCTTT.

This clone was counted a few times. A far larger clone is only one base removed, so a read error is likely. In the same sample, other DNA sequences code for this CDR3. The chain couples TRDV1 to TRDJ1, with TRDD3 matching over 10 bases. TCRdb records no J gene; here it was assigned by comparing the DNA to germline. CDR3 length: 18 amino acids. V gave up 3 bases and J gave up 7 bases; unmatched junction bases: 17. CDR1 TSWWSYY and CDR2 QGS come from the germline V gene. CDR3 protein: CALGELYRLLGDSAKLIF. CDR3 bases: TGTGCTCTTGGGGAGCTTTACCGATTACTGGGGGATTCCGCTAAACTCATCTTT.

This clone has at least ten counts. The chain employs TRDV2 and TRDJ1, with TRDD3 matching over 13 bases. No J segment appears in TCRdb, so it was assigned here by matching the sequence to germline. CDR1 is GEAIGNYY and CDR2 is EKD in the germline V gene. CDR3 size: 17 residues. V shed 0 bases and J 2 bases; nucleotides not matched to a gene: 5. In nucleotides, the CDR3 is TGTGCCTGTGACACCCTTACTGGGGGATACGCGACCGATAAACTCATCTTT. Its translation: CACDTLTGGYATDKLIF.

On this clone itself: The translation of this DNA and the TCRdb protein of a much larger clone differ at residue 5, probably owing to a read error; the protein shown here is translated from the DNA. The chain links TRDV2 to TRDJ1; a weak D match, TRDD3 (5 bases). Trimming cost V 3 bases and J 6 bases, with 22 bases left between them. In germline, CDR1 is GEAIGNYY, CDR2 EKD. This CDR3 region has 16 residues. Here the CDR3 DNA reads TGTGCCTGTGACGCGGGCTTACTGGTCATGGGATATAAACTCATCTTT. It specifies CACDAGLLVMGYKLIF.

This clone was counted only a few times. The mismatch at residue 14 between this DNA's translation and the TCRdb protein of a much larger clone likely reflects a read error; the protein shown is translated from the DNA. The chain combines TRDV1 with TRDJ1; 8 bases line up with TRDD3. TCRdb does not report a J gene; here it was assigned by matching the DNA to germline references. The CDR3 totals 19 residues. CDR1 and CDR2 (germline): TSWWSYY, QGS. J gave up 4 bases and V 0 bases, and 16 bases lay outside the gene matches. This CDR3 is CALGELSYQGDSYIDKLIF. The CDR3 bases are TGTGCTCTTGGGGAACTATCCTACCAGGGGGATAGCTACATCGATAAACTCATCTTT.

A note on this clone: This DNA's translation and the protein TCRdb lists, from a much larger clone, do not match at residue 4, likely due to a read error; the protein shown is translated from the DNA. This rearrangement joins TRDV2 to TRDJ1; D gene uncertain. As TCRdb names no J gene, one was assigned here on the basis of a DNA match to germline. The germline V gene encodes CDR1 GEAIGNYY and CDR2 EKD. CDR3 length: 18 amino acids. Trimming cost V 5 bases and J 0 bases, with 24 bases left between them. In DNA form, the CDR3 reads TGTGCCTGTGGCCCTTTAACGCCTGGTACCCCCTACACCGATAAACTCATCTTT. Its protein is CACGPLTPGTPYTDKLIF.

This clone was recorded many times. The TCRdb record carries a much larger clone's protein, which differs from this DNA's translation at residue 9; a read error is the likely cause, and the protein listed here is the DNA translation. V gene TRDV1 combines with J gene TRDJ1; the match to TRDD3 covers 11 bases. The junction had 17 bases not matched to a gene; V was cut back by 0 bases and J by 2 bases. This CDR3 is 21 amino acids long. Germline CDR1 reads TSWWSYY; CDR2 reads QGS. CDR3 residues: CALGELCYPPPYWGITDKLIF. DNA of the CDR3: TGTGCTCTTGGGGAACTATGCTACCCCCCCCCGTACTGGGGGATAACCGATAAACTCATCTTT.

Comments on this clone: A far larger clone lies a single base away; this is likely a read error. Distinct nucleotide sequences in the sample also encode this CDR3. The chain recombines TRDV2 with TRDJ1; TRDD3 matches 11 bases. TCRdb is silent on the J gene; assignment here came from matching the DNA to germline. The CDR3 length is 21 residues. CDR1 is GEAIGNYY and CDR2 is EKD in the germline V gene. J was trimmed by 6 bases and V by 4 bases; bases with no gene match: 27. CDR3 sequence: CACDIIGGSPGGYFKGHKLIF. The CDR3 bases are TGTGCCTGTGATATAATAGGCGGTTCGCCTGGGGGATACTTCAAGGGTCATAAACTCATCTTT.

In this sample, this clone turned up a few times. With a far larger clone one base away, a read error is the likely cause. Within the sample, other DNA sequences also encode this same CDR3. V is TRDV1 and J is TRDJ1; possibly TRDD3 for D (5 bases). In germline, CDR1 is TSWWSYY, CDR2 QGS. This CDR3 is 18 amino acids long. The germline V and J ends were trimmed by 0 bases and 2 bases, with 19 bases remaining between them. The CDR3 is CALGELSVMGDTTDKLIF. The CDR3 DNA sequence: TGTGCTCTTGGGGAACTTTCAGTCATGGGAGATACAACCGATAAACTCATCTTT.

This clone was counted only a few times. This DNA translates differently at residue 20 from the TCRdb protein, which is that of a much larger clone; a read error is likely, and the protein shown is the DNA's own translation. The gene calls are TRDV1 and TRDJ1; TRDD3 matches at 9 bases. Germline loops: CDR1 TSWWSYY, CDR2 QGS. This CDR3 is 24 amino acids long. CDR3 loop: CALGGPAHVGVNWGYAGYTGKLIF. The CDR3 DNA sequence: TGTGCTCTTGGGGGCCCGGCCCACGTCGGAGTAAACTGGGGATACGCGGGGTACACCGGTAAACTCATCTTT.

This clone was counted only a few times. Translating this DNA gives a protein that differs at residue 4 from the TCRdb one, which belongs to a much larger clone; a read error is likely, and the protein shown is this translation. This chain uses TRDV2 with TRDJ1; D possibly corresponds to TRDD3 (6 bases). No J segment appears in TCRdb, so it was assigned here by matching the sequence to germline. Germline values: CDR1 GEAIGNYY, CDR2 EKD. The CDR3 loop spans 16 amino acids. As DNA, the CDR3 is TGTGCCTGTAACACCGTGGGGGCCTCGTACACCGATAAACTCATCTTT. Amino acid sequence: CACNTVGASYTDKLIF.

On this clone itself: TCRdb assigns this DNA the protein of a much larger clone, which departs from its translation at residue 8; this likely reflects a read error, and the protein shown comes from translating the DNA. This chain uses TRDV1 with TRDJ1, with D tentatively TRDD3 (6 bases). TCRdb gives no J gene; it was assigned here by matching the DNA to germline. Looked up from germline, CDR1 is TSWWSYY and CDR2 is QGS. The CDR3 is made up of 22 amino acids. V gave up 7 bases and J gave up 0 bases, with 36 bases separating them. The CDR3 DNA reads TGTGCTCTTGTCGGCTTACTGGAGGACTGGATACCATACCCATCGTACACCGATAAACTCATCTTT. It specifies CALVGLLEDWIPYPSYTDKLIF.

This clone was observed a handful of times. A read error likely explains this, since a far larger clone differs by one base. The same CDR3 arises from other DNA sequences in this sample as well. The J gene is TRDJ1, the V gene TRDV2; TRDD3 matches at 11 bases. As TCRdb names no J gene, one was assigned here on the basis of a DNA match to germline. This CDR3 is built from 16 residues. Per germline, CDR1 GEAIGNYY and CDR2 EKD. The V gene end was trimmed by 4 bases and the J gene end by 0 bases; junction bases not matched to a gene: 6. The CDR3 is CACDLLGDRYTDKLIF. The DNA of the CDR3 is TGTGCCTGTGATTTACTGGGGGATAGGTACACCGATAAACTCATCTTT.

A note on this clone: It is likely a read error: a sequence one base away is far more abundant. In the same sample, other DNA sequences code for this CDR3. This chain connects TRDV2 to TRDJ3, with TRDD3 matching over 9 bases. Germline matching of the DNA provided the J gene here, since TCRdb leaves it blank. The CDR3 extends over 19 amino acids. Germline-derived CDR1 and CDR2 are GEAIGNYY and EKD. With 0 bases clipped from V and 4 bases from J, the junction kept 9 bases outside the gene matches. The CDR3 DNA reads TGTGCCTGTGACACCATACTGGGGGACAGGAGGTGGGACACCCGACAGATGTTTTTC. Encoded protein: CACDTILGDRRWDTRQMFF.

A few counts support this clone. A far bigger clonotype differs at one base, so this is likely a read error. Other nucleotide sequences from this sample produce the same CDR3. No J gene was named, though the V gene is TRAV38-2/DV8; no DNA check was done on the table's D call, TRDD3. This CDR3 contains 19 residues. Germline V gene data show CDR1 as TSESDYY and CDR2 as QEAYKQQN. CDR3 in amino acids: CAYSVFAPGRGTSTDKLIF. CDR3 sequence (DNA): TGTGCTTATAGCGTCTTCGCCCCTGGCAGGGGGACCAGCACCGATAAGCTCATCTTT.